This TCR beta chain is drawn from a study of shared clonotypes between healthy human individuals. A remark on this clone: Its antigen is currently unknown.

V was trimmed by 2 bases and J by 0 bases, leaving 4 bases between them. Germline V gives CDR1 SGHVS, CDR2 FQNEAQ. The length of the CDR3 is 14 residues. Sequencing was performed with immunoSEQ multiplex PCR; in TCRdb, only in-frame clones are kept and a portion is missing. This sample has hundreds of thousands of clones, with roughly 96% found just once. Study-level points and caveats: Non-shared clonotypes displayed generation probabilities falling below those of clonotypes present in all four donors.

Naive CD8 cells lacked CD45RO and underwent positive selection for CCR7, leaving out terminally differentiated effector memory CD45RA+ cells. Sequenced input: naive CD8+ T cells sorted from blood. This clonotype was sampled from a woman in her twenties or thirties in good health. The rearrangement uses TRBV7-8 and TRBJ1-4, with D unresolved. CDR3 sequence reads: CASSLTATNEKLFF. The CDR3, as DNA: TGTGCCAGCAGCTTAACAGCAACTAATGAAAAACTGTTTTTT.